The rows below give T cell receptor beta chains drawn from one sample of a study of breast tumors, draining lymph nodes, adjacent tissues. TCRdb recomputed calls from the multiplex PCR reads with MiXCR, one row per CDR3 protein. The sample shows about 8,300 distinct CDR3 sequences, 40% to 50% of them seen only once. The sample comprised tumor-adjacent breast tissue. Receptors originate from a female donor with breast cancer. Some clones in this sample may be carry-over from other donors' samples. Each CDR3 is given with its conserved first and last residue. D genes are given only for firm matches. A row's size may be missing; if present it is once, few, many or a size class.

clone size | D gene | J gene | V gene | CDR3 DNA | CDR3 protein
medium-sized | - | TRBJ1-4 | TRBV7-9 | TGTGCCAGCAGCCCAACCTTGGGGGGGATTAATGAAAAACTGTTTTTT | CASSPTLGGINEKLFF
medium-sized | - | TRBJ2-1 | TRBV10-3 | TGTGCCATCAAAGCAGGGGATAGGGGCAATGAGCAGTTCTTC | CAIKAGDRGNEQFF
medium-sized | TRBD2 | TRBJ2-7 | TRBV19 | TGTGCCAGTAGTCCTGGGACTAGCGGGGACTCCTACGAGCAGTACTTC | CASSPGTSGDSYEQYF
many | - | TRBJ1-1 | TRBV7-3 | TGTGCCAGCAGCTCGACAGTGAACACTGAAGCTTTCTTT | CASSSTVNTEAFF
- | TRBD2 | TRBJ2-2 | TRBV2 | TGTGCCAGCAGTTTCCCGACTAGCCTCTGGTACACCGGGGAGCTGTTTTTT | CASSFPTSLWYTGELFF
many | - | TRBJ1-4 | TRBV28 | TGTGCCAGCAGTCCTCCGGACGGAGGTATAATGAAGGGGGAACTGTTTTTT | CASSPPDGGIMKGELFF
many | TRBD1 | TRBJ1-4 | TRBV12-3/TRBV12-4 | TGTGCCAGCAGCGACAGGGCAACTAATGAAAAACTGTTTTTT | CASSDRATNEKLFF
- | - | TRBJ1-1 | TRBV10-3 | TGTGCCATCAGTGAGTCGTCAGGAGTGCCGATTGAAGCTTTCTTT | CAISESSGVPIEAFF
- | TRBD2 | TRBJ2-3 | TRBV20-1 | TGCAGTGCTAGAGGACTAGCGGGGGCCCCAGATACGCAGTATTTT | CSARGLAGAPDTQYF
few | TRBD2 | TRBJ2-3 | TRBV18 | TGTGCCAGCTCATCCCGCCCGAGCATCGGGACTAGCGACCATACGCAGTATTTT | CASSSRPSIGTSDHTQYF
many | - | TRBJ2-3 | TRBV20-1 | TGCAGTGCTAGAGATCGTGGCAGTTACACAGATACGCAGTATTTT | CSARDRGSYTDTQYF
medium-sized | - | TRBJ2-7 | TRBV2 | TGTGCCAGCAGTGAACTTAGCGGACACTCCTACGAGCAGTACTTC | CASSELSGHSYEQYF
- | - | TRBJ2-5 | TRBV7-2 | TGTGCCAGCAGCTTAACGGGACAACAGGAAGAGACCCAGTACTTC | CASSLTGQQEETQYF
many | TRBD2 | TRBJ2-5 | TRBV6-1 | TGTGCCAGCACCCGGGGGGGAGTGGGGTATGAGACCCAGTACTTC | CASTRGGVGYETQYF
- | - | TRBJ2-2 | TRBV20-1 | TGCAGTGCTCGCTCTCCGGGACATCCCGCGAACACCGGGGAGCTGTTTTTT | CSARSPGHPANTGELFF
once | TRBD1 | TRBJ2-5 | TRBV5-1 | TGCGCCAGCAGCTCCGGGACAGGGAAAGAGACCCAGTACTTC | CASSSGTGKETQYF
many | TRBD2 | TRBJ2-7 | TRBV27 | TGTGCCAGCAGTCCTTGGTCGGCGGGAGGGCCGGACGAGCAGTACTTC | CASSPWSAGGPDEQYF
large | - | TRBJ2-1 | TRBV14 | TGTGCCAGCAGCCAAAGCGGGTGGTACAATGAGCAGTTCTTC | CASSQSGWYNEQFF
medium-sized | TRBD1 | TRBJ2-3 | TRBV10-3 | TGTGCCACCTGGACAGGGCTTACAGATACGCAGTATTTT | CATWTGLTDTQYF
medium-sized | - | TRBJ1-2 | TRBV20-1 | TGCAGTGCCGGCGGGGGATTCTATGGCTACACCTTC | CSAGGGFYGYTF
many | TRBD1 | TRBJ2-3 | TRBV24-1 | TGTGCCACCAGGGGACAGGGACCAGATACGCAGTATTTT | CATRGQGPDTQYF
- | TRBD1 | TRBJ1-1 | TRBV3-1 | TGTGCCAGCAGCCGGGCAGGGGGGATGAACACTGAAGCTTTCTTT | CASSRAGGMNTEAFF
many | TRBD2 | TRBJ2-2 | TRBV7-2 | TGTGCCAGCAGCTTAGAGCGGGAGGCCGGGGAGCTGTTTTTT | CASSLEREAGELFF
medium-sized | - | TRBJ2-1 | TRBV10-3 | TGTGCCATCACTGGAGAGAATGAGCAGTTCTTC | CAITGENEQFF
- | - | TRBJ2-7 | TRBV29-1 | TGCAGCGTTGAAGCGGGGGACGGGACATACGAGCAGTACTTC | CSVEAGDGTYEQYF
few | TRBD2 | TRBJ2-5 | TRBV28 | TGTGCCAGCAGTCCCGCGGGAGGGTTGTCAGAGACCCAGTACTTC | CASSPAGGLSETQYF
medium-sized | TRBD1 | TRBJ1-2 | TRBV30 | TGTGCCTGGAGACTAATCCAGGGACAGCAATATGGCTACACCTTC | CAWRLIQGQQYGYTF
few | TRBD1 | TRBJ1-5 | TRBV18 | TGTGCCAGCTCCCCAGACAGGGGAACGAGCAATCAGCCCCAGCATTTT | CASSPDRGTSNQPQHF
- | - | TRBJ2-3 | TRBV24-1 | TGTGCCACCAGTTTAGGTCTCCCAGATACGCAGTATTTT | CATSLGLPDTQYF
medium-sized | - | TRBJ2-3 | TRBV20-1 | TGCAGTGGGACGGAGGGACGAGATACGCAGTATTTT | CSGTEGRDTQYF
many | TRBD2 | TRBJ2-5 | TRBV27 | TGTGCCAGCAGTCCCGGACTAGCGGGAGTTCTCGAGACCCAGTACTTC | CASSPGLAGVLETQYF
- | TRBD1 | TRBJ2-7 | TRBV4-1 | TGCGCCAGCAGCCAAAGGACAGGGTGGGACGAGCAGTACTTC | CASSQRTGWDEQYF
- | TRBD1 | TRBJ1-5 | TRBV2 | TGTGTCAGTGGACAGGGAAAAGGCAATCAGCCCCAGCATTTT | CVSGQGKGNQPQHF
- | TRBD2 | TRBJ2-1 | TRBV19 | TGTGCCAGTAGTTCGGGGGGTTACAATGAGCAGTTCTTC | CASSSGGYNEQFF
- | TRBD2 | TRBJ2-1 | TRBV5-1 | TGCGCCAGCAGCTTGGACCCTAGCGGGGTTAGCTCCTACAATGAGCAGTTCTTC | CASSLDPSGVSSYNEQFF
- | TRBD1 | TRBJ2-7 | TRBV2 | TGTGCCAGCAGTGTAGGGACAGGGGCCTACGAGCAGTACTTC | CASSVGTGAYEQYF
- | - | TRBJ2-1 | TRBV4-1 | TGCGCCAGCAGCCAAGTTGGCCGGCGGTACAATGAGCAGTTCTTC | CASSQVGRRYNEQFF
medium-sized | - | TRBJ1-2 | TRBV24-1 | TGTGCCACCAGGGGGACGGGGGAAGACTATGGCTACACCTTC | CATRGTGEDYGYTF
medium-sized | TRBD1 | TRBJ1-2 | TRBV6-1 | TGTGCCAGCAGTGACCCGACAGGGAGCTATGGCTACACCTTC | CASSDPTGSYGYTF
medium-sized | - | TRBJ1-2 | TRBV2 | TGTGCCAGCAGTGCCCGGCCCCCCGGGGTTCGTGGCTACACCTTC | CASSARPPGVRGYTF
medium-sized | - | TRBJ2-3 | TRBV2 | TGTGCCAGCAGTGTACTAGTGTATACGCAGTATTTT | CASSVLVYTQYF
- | TRBD2 | TRBJ2-5 | TRBV20-1 | TGCAGTGCCCAGGGACTAGCGGGAGGGTGGCAGACCCAGTACTTC | CSAQGLAGGWQTQYF